Listed below are T cell receptor beta chains from one sample, sequenced in a study of human T cells and chemical hapten exposure. TCRdb redid the calling of the 5' RACE reads with MiXCR, one entry per CDR3 protein. Found here are about 140,000 distinct CDR3 sequences, over 3.5% of them singletons; the top ten hold over 1.1%. The receptors originated from a female donor in good health. The CDR3 runs from the conserved cysteine through the conserved F or W. The D gene is left open where the match is weak. Rows give clone size only sometimes, using once, few, many, or a class for an expanded clone.

j_gene,d_gene,abundance,v_gene,CDR3aa,CDR3nt
TRBJ1-1,.,many,TRBV28,CASSLQGFGEAFF,TGTGCCAGCAGTTTACAGGGATTTGGTGAAGCTTTCTTT
TRBJ2-3,.,many,TRBV12-3/TRBV12-4,CASSSLGALDTQYF,TGTGCCAGCAGTTCTCTCGGGGCCCTGGATACGCAGTATTTT
TRBJ2-2,.,many,TRBV12-3/TRBV12-4,CASSFSGTGELFF,TGTGCCAGCAGTTTTTCAGGGACCGGGGAGCTGTTTTTT
TRBJ2-6,TRBD1,medium-sized,TRBV20-1,CSATGTGVSGANVLTF,TGCAGTGCTACCGGGACAGGAGTATCTGGGGCCAACGTCCTGACTTTC
TRBJ2-7,TRBD1,many,TRBV10-3,CAIRAPGTDSSEQYF,TGTGCCATCAGGGCCCCCGGGACAGATAGTAGCGAGCAGTACTTC
TRBJ2-7,.,few,TRBV28,CASSLNIYEQYF,TGTGCCAGCAGTCTAAACATCTACGAGCAGTACTTC
TRBJ1-1,.,many,TRBV9,CASSVDPLNTEAFF,TGTGCCAGCAGCGTAGATCCGTTGAACACTGAAGCTTTCTTT
TRBJ2-1,.,.,TRBV20-1,CSGIRQGGSNEQFF,TGCAGTGGGATTCGTCAGGGGGGTTCCAATGAGCAGTTCTTC
TRBJ2-3,.,.,TRBV5-1,CASSLGPRDTQYF,TGCGCCAGCAGCTTGGGTCCTAGAGATACGCAGTATTTT
TRBJ1-2,TRBD1,.,TRBV5-5,CASSPAGTGAIKSYGYTF,TGTGCCAGCAGCCCAGCGGGGACAGGGGCCATCAAGAGCTATGGCTACACCTTC
TRBJ1-5,.,few,TRBV20-1,CSARTGIHNQPQHF,TGCAGTGCTAGGACCGGGATTCACAATCAGCCCCAGCATTTT
TRBJ1-2,TRBD1,many,TRBV6-6,CASILIAGGFRYGYTF,TGTGCCAGCATCTTAATTGCAGGGGGCTTTCGCTATGGCTACACCTTC
TRBJ1-1,.,.,TRBV6-2/TRBV6-3,CASSYPRGGLMNTEAFF,TGTGCCAGCAGTTACCCGCGTGGGGGGCTCATGAACACTGAAGCTTTCTTT
TRBJ2-3,.,.,TRBV12-3/TRBV12-4,CASRRWGPDTDTQYF,TGTGCCAGCAGAAGGTGGGGACCAGACACAGATACGCAGTATTTT
TRBJ2-3,TRBD2,many,TRBV4-2,CASSQDAGTSGTDTQYF,TGTGCCAGCAGCCAAGATGCCGGGACTAGCGGCACAGATACGCAGTATTTT
TRBJ2-3,.,many,TRBV4-2,CASSQDLRTDTQYF,TGTGCCAGCAGCCAAGATCTTCGCACAGATACGCAGTATTTT
TRBJ2-3,.,many,TRBV12-3/TRBV12-4,CASGPWRTGDTQYF,TGTGCCAGTGGCCCGTGGAGGACGGGAGATACGCAGTATTTT
TRBJ1-1,.,few,TRBV12-3/TRBV12-4,CASSPRQVFVPEAFF,TGTGCCAGCAGTCCCCGACAGGTTTTCGTTCCTGAAGCTTTCTTT
TRBJ2-7,.,many,TRBV2,CASNLYRSYEQYF,TGTGCCAGCAATTTATACAGATCCTACGAGCAGTACTTC
TRBJ2-1,.,many,TRBV5-1,CASSLGMLDNEQFF,TGCGCCAGCAGCTTGGGTATGTTAGACAATGAGCAGTTCTTC
TRBJ1-6,TRBD1,.,TRBV18,CASSSYGQGGRSPLHF,TGTGCCAGCTCATCCTACGGCCAGGGGGGGAGGTCACCCCTCCACTTT
TRBJ2-3,TRBD2,many,TRBV4-3,CASSQGKTSGGYTDTQYF,TGCGCCAGCAGCCAAGGAAAAACTAGCGGGGGGTATACAGATACGCAGTATTTT
TRBJ2-3,TRBD2,many,TRBV5-6,CASTGLAGDTQYF,TGTGCCAGCACTGGACTAGCGGGCGATACGCAGTATTTT
TRBJ2-3,.,many,TRBV5-1,CASSLFTGSTDTQYF,TGCGCCAGCAGCTTGTTCACAGGGAGCACAGATACGCAGTATTTT
TRBJ2-1,TRBD1,many,TRBV20-1,CSARAGQRHNEQFF,TGCAGTGCTAGAGCGGGACAGAGACACAATGAGCAGTTCTTC
TRBJ1-4,.,many,TRBV25-1,CASSELAQEQNEKLFF,TGTGCCAGCAGTGAACTGGCCCAGGAGCAGAATGAAAAACTGTTTTTT
TRBJ1-6,TRBD1,few,TRBV6-2/TRBV6-3,CASTRDRDRAPLWGSPLHF,TGTGCCAGCACCAGAGACCGGGACAGGGCCCCCCTTTGGGGCTCACCCCTCCACTTT
TRBJ1-2,.,many,TRBV20-1,CSARWGVGPNYGYTF,TGCAGTGCTAGGTGGGGGGTAGGGCCGAACTATGGCTACACCTTC
TRBJ2-3,.,many,TRBV7-8,CASTPGQVTDTQYF,TGTGCCAGCACCCCCGGTCAGGTCACAGATACGCAGTATTTT
TRBJ1-5,.,many,TRBV30,CAFSGYSNQPQHF,TGTGCCTTCTCAGGATATAGCAATCAGCCCCAGCATTTT
TRBJ1-1,TRBD1,few,TRBV5-6,CASSLGDRVCYTEAFF,TGTGCCAGCAGCTTGGGCGACAGGGTGTGCTACACTGAAGCTTTCTTT
TRBJ2-5,.,many,TRBV2,CAGRRFLFRETQYF,TGTGCCGGACGCAGGTTCCTTTTCCGAGAGACCCAGTACTTC
TRBJ2-7,TRBD2,many,TRBV11-2,CASSPGLAGTYEQYF,TGTGCCAGCAGCCCGGGACTAGCGGGAACCTACGAGCAGTACTTC
TRBJ1-6,.,few,TRBV12-3/TRBV12-4,CASSLGGWNNSPLHF,TGTGCCAGCAGTTTAGGGGGATGGAATAATTCACCCCTCCACTTT
TRBJ1-5,TRBD1,many,TRBV5-6,CASSSTGVGNQPQHF,TGTGCCAGCAGCTCGACAGGGGTGGGCAATCAGCCCCAGCATTTT
TRBJ1-5,.,.,TRBV20-1,CSASDRLGQPQHF,TGCAGTGCTTCAGACAGATTGGGTCAGCCCCAGCATTTT
TRBJ2-1,.,many,TRBV7-9,CASSLRDGAINEQFF,TGTGCCAGCAGCCTCCGGGACGGAGCGATCAATGAGCAGTTCTTC
TRBJ2-6,.,many,TRBV5-1,CASSFILSGANVLTF,TGCGCCAGCAGCTTCATCCTCTCTGGGGCCAACGTCCTGACTTTC
TRBJ1-4,TRBD1,.,TRBV7-9,CASTSGTGFEKLFF,TGTGCCAGCACATCCGGGACAGGGTTTGAAAAACTGTTTTTT
TRBJ2-1,.,many,TRBV11-2,CASSLDGIGDNEQFF,TGTGCCAGCAGCTTAGATGGGATAGGAGACAATGAGCAGTTCTTC
TRBJ2-3,TRBD2,many,TRBV18,CASSPTWTSGGFNPSTDTQYF,TGTGCCAGCTCACCAACCTGGACTAGCGGGGGGTTTAATCCTAGCACAGATACGCAGTATTTT
TRBJ1-2,.,many,TRBV3-1,CASSQTGWLDGYTF,TGTGCCAGCAGCCAAACCGGTTGGTTGGATGGCTACACCTTC
TRBJ1-1,TRBD1,many,TRBV20-1,CSAPRTGDLGAFF,TGCAGTGCTCCTAGGACAGGGGACTTAGGAGCTTTCTTT
TRBJ1-1,.,many,TRBV3-1,CASSLGRDLEAFF,TGTGCCAGCAGCCTAGGACGGGACCTTGAAGCTTTCTTT
TRBJ1-1,.,.,TRBV4-1,CASSLGSTPNTEAFF,TGCGCCAGCAGCTTGGGCTCGACGCCGAACACTGAAGCTTTCTTT
TRBJ2-1,.,many,TRBV18,CASSPLGDLQFF,TGTGCCAGCTCACCCCTGGGAGACCTACAGTTCTTC
TRBJ1-6,.,many,TRBV7-6,CASSLGYNSPLHF,TGTGCCAGCAGCTTGGGTTATAATTCACCCCTCCACTTT
TRBJ2-3,.,many,TRBV6-2/TRBV6-3,CASKIPTDTQYF,TGTGCCAGCAAGATCCCCACAGATACGCAGTATTTT
TRBJ2-1,.,many,TRBV7-2,CASSSGGVPSEQFF,TGTGCCAGCAGCTCCGGGGGCGTCCCTAGTGAGCAGTTCTTC
TRBJ1-5,TRBD1,many,TRBV6-2/TRBV6-3,CASSYYRGSYIQPQHF,TGTGCCAGCAGTTACTACAGGGGGTCTTATATTCAGCCCCAGCATTTT
TRBJ2-1,TRBD2,many,TRBV20-1,CSARRLAGGSSYNEQFF,TGCAGTGCTAGACGGCTAGCGGGGGGGAGCTCCTACAATGAGCAGTTCTTC
TRBJ1-6,TRBD1,many,TRBV28,CASIHFAGQGSKAPLHF,TGTGCCAGCATCCATTTCGCGGGACAGGGGAGTAAGGCACCCCTCCACTTT
TRBJ2-2,.,many,TRBV6-5,CASSYDSGTGELFF,TGTGCCAGCAGTTACGACTCGGGAACCGGGGAGCTGTTTTTT
TRBJ2-1,TRBD2,many,TRBV4-1,CASSQDLFGGAAFRNEQFF,TGCGCCAGCAGCCAAGATCTTTTCGGGGGGGCCGCATTTCGAAATGAGCAGTTCTTC
TRBJ2-7,TRBD2,many,TRBV5-6,CASSWVSGGAPYEQYF,TGTGCCAGCAGCTGGGTTAGCGGGGGGGCTCCCTACGAGCAGTACTTC
TRBJ1-1,TRBD1,many,TRBV27,CASALGTGGVGNTEAFF,TGTGCCAGCGCGCTAGGGACAGGGGGCGTGGGGAACACTGAAGCTTTCTTT
TRBJ1-1,.,many,TRBV5-1,CASSRDNMNTEAFF,TGCGCCAGCAGCAGGGACAACATGAACACTGAAGCTTTCTTT
TRBJ1-5,TRBD1,many,TRBV28,CASSSDRVGAGEPQHF,TGTGCCAGCAGTTCCGACAGGGTAGGGGCGGGTGAACCCCAGCATTTT
TRBJ2-7,TRBD1,many,TRBV29-1,CSVSGQGSYEQYF,TGCAGCGTGTCGGGACAGGGCTCCTACGAGCAGTACTTC